The present TCR beta chain was sequenced within a study of PD-L1 blockade in urothelial cancer. The method was immunoSEQ multiplex PCR; TCRdb's version includes in-frame clones alone and lacks a portion of them. This table has about 22,000 clones, about 93% appearing once. The CDR3 is 16 residues long. Per germline, CDR1 SGDLS and CDR2 YYNGEE. J gave up 6 bases and V 3 bases, and 9 bases lay outside the gene matches. Time point in this sample: peripheral blood 6 weeks after treatment start. The TCR was taken from a woman aged 60-75 years with urothelial cancer. Sequenced here: PBMCs, sampled around atezolizumab (anti-PD-L1) treatment. The chain employs TRBV9 and TRBJ1-6; TRBD1 agrees at 7 bases. In nucleotides, the CDR3 is TGTGCCAGCAGCGGCGCCACAGGGGCCTTTAATTCACCCCTCCACTTT. Protein product: CASSGATGAFNSPLHF.